This TCR beta chain was obtained from a study of OX40 agonist ivuxolimab in advanced cancers. The overall study: Patients were infused with ivuxolimab every 2 weeks at 0.01 to 10 mg/kg.

Germline CDR1 SGHRS, CDR2 YFSETQ. The CDR3 extends over 12 amino acids. Trimming took 0 bases from V and 4 from J, leaving 4 bases between them. General observations from the study: The average count of expanded clones was higher among CD8+ T cells than among CD4+.

Produced via immunoSEQ multiplex PCR; TCRdb's table is partial and in-frame only. The table has approximately 76,000 clones, roughly 86% seen once. Comment on this clone: The antigen remains undetermined. Other DNA sequences in the same sample also yield this CDR3.

The receptor comes from an adult with an advanced solid tumor such as melanoma, head and neck, liver or kidney cancer. The V and J genes are TRBV5-1 and TRBJ2-5; D ambiguous. Material: CD4+ or CD8+ T cells sorted from blood, obtained in a trial of the OX40 agonist ivuxolimab. The CDR3: CASSLDRETQYF. CDR3 bases: TGCGCCAGCAGCTTGGACCGAGAGACCCAGTACTTC.